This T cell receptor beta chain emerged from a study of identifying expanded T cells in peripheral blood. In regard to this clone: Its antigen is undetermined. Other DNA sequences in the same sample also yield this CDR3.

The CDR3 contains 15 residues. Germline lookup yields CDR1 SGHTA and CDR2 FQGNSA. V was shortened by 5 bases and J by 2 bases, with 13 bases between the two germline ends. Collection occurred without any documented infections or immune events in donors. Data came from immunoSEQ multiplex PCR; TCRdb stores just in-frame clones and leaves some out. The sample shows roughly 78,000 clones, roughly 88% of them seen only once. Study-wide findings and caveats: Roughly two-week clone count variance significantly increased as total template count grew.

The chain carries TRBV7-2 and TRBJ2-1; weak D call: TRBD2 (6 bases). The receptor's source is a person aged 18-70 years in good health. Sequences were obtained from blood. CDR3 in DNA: TGTGCCAGCAGCCTTAGCGGAAGCACCTACAATGAGCAGTTCTTC. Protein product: CASSLSGSTYNEQFF.